A single sample is the source of the 4 T cell receptor beta chains below, sequenced in a study of blood T cell repertoires in COVID-19. Only in-frame clones appear in the TCRdb table, and some are missing; sequencing was by immunoSEQ multiplex PCR. The table lists approximately 230,000 clones, around nine tenths of them singletons. The sample consisted of peripheral blood. The receptor set was obtained from a woman aged 40 to 50 who had recovered from COVID-19.

The chain uses TRBV5-1 and TRBJ2-2; 10 bases align to TRBD2. Trimming at V came to 3 bases and at J to 0 bases, leaving 8 bases not matched to a gene. CDR3 size: 18 residues. CDR1 and CDR2 (germline): SGHRS, YFSETQ. CDR3 sequence (DNA): TGCGCCAGCAGCTGGGGGCCTAGCGGGAGCGCGAACACCGGGGAGCTGTTTTTT. Translating it yields CASSWGPSGSANTGELFF. Based on the CDR3 plus reference TRBV5-1 and TRBJ2-2, the full variable domain is KAGVTQTPRYLIKTRGQQVTLSCSPISGHRSVSWYQQTPGQGLQFLFEYFSETQRNKGNFPGRFSGRQFSNSRSEMNVSTLELGDSALYLCASSWGPSGSANTGELFFGEGSRLTVL.

The rearrangement uses TRBV6-5 and TRBJ2-3; D is perhaps TRBD1 (5 bases). The length of the CDR3 is 13 residues. Germline lookup yields CDR1 MNHEY and CDR2 SVGAGI. Deletions cut 0 bases from V and 4 bases from J, with 5 bases between. CDR3 in DNA: TGTGCCAGCAGTTACTCCAGGGCAGATACGCAGTATTTT. Translation: CASSYSRADTQYF.

The chain links TRBV5-6 to TRBJ2-3; 7 bases are shared with TRBD2. Germline V gene data show CDR1 as SGHDT and CDR2 as YYEEEE. The CDR3 runs to 14 residues. The trim removed 3 bases at V and 5 bases at J, leaving 6 bases unmatched. Here the CDR3 reads CASSSGTTEDTQYF. The CDR3 DNA reads as TGTGCCAGCAGCTCGGGGACTACGGAAGATACGCAGTATTTT.

In DNA form, the CDR3 reads TGTGCCAGCAGCTTAAAATCTGGACAGGGATCCCACGAGCAGTACTTC. Translating gives CASSLKSGQGSHEQYF. The J gene is TRBJ2-7, the V gene TRBV7-8; 8 bases agree with TRBD1. V trimming: 2 bases; J trimming: 5 bases; junction bases outside the gene matches: 11. This CDR3 comprises 16 residues. Germline lookup yields CDR1 SGHVS and CDR2 FQNEAQ.